Following are 30 T cell receptor beta chains from one sample sequenced in a study of OX40 agonist ivuxolimab in advanced cancers. TCRdb's table, derived via immunoSEQ multiplex PCR, lists solely in-frame clones and lacks some. The repertoire holds 80,000 to 95,000 clones, with about 86% as singletons. Sample: CD4+ or CD8+ T cells sorted from blood, taken in a trial of the OX40 agonist ivuxolimab. The receptors come from an adult with an advanced solid tumor such as melanoma, head and neck, liver or kidney cancer.

V is TRBV6-4 and J is TRBJ2-1, with TRBD1 matching 8 bases. V lost 5 bases and J lost 0; bases outside the gene matches: 3. The length of the CDR3 is 15 residues. The germline V gene encodes CDR1 MRHNA and CDR2 SNTAGT. CDR3 in amino acids: CASSSDRGSYNEQFF. The CDR3 DNA follows: TGTGCCAGCAGTAGCGACAGGGGCTCCTACAATGAGCAGTTCTTC.

This clone was seen a single time. The CDR3 DNA reads TGTGCCTGGAGTCCGGGGGGGCCGACGGAGACCCAGTACTTC. This codes for CAWSPGGPTETQYF. V usage is TRBV30 and J usage is TRBJ2-5; 8 bases align to TRBD2. V lost 2 bases, J lost 5 bases, and 7 bases stayed unmatched. This CDR3 spans 14 amino acids. CDR1 GTSNPN and CDR2 SVGIG come from the germline V gene (reference sequence).

This CDR3 reads CASRGIQGDADTQYF. The CDR3, as DNA: TGTGCCAGCAGGGGGATCCAGGGCGACGCAGATACGCAGTATTTT. The rearrangement links TRBV28 to TRBJ2-3, with a possible D match to TRBD1 (5 bases). The CDR3 covers 15 residues. Looked up from germline, CDR1 is MDHEN and CDR2 is SYDVKM. Trimming pared 6 bases from V and 4 bases from J, leaving 17 bases between.

CDR3: CASSLNPAEVRAFF. The CDR3 DNA reads as TGTGCCAGCAGCCTAAACCCTGCGGAGGTTCGAGCTTTCTTT. The chain employs TRBV4-2 and TRBJ1-1; D gene unclear. The CDR3 spans 14 residues. Germline CDR1 LGHNA, CDR2 YNFKEQ. V was cut by 4 bases and J by 10 bases, with 19 bases left in between.

This chain joins TRBV4-3 and TRBJ1-4, with D possibly matching TRBD1 (6 bases). V dropped 1 base and J dropped 8 bases, with 14 bases sitting between them. CDR1 is LGHNA, CDR2 YSLEER, per germline. CDR3 length equals 15 residues. CDR3 loop: CASSQGYGTGEKLFF. In DNA, the CDR3 is TGCGCCAGCAGCCAAGGGTACGGAACAGGGGAAAAACTGTTTTTT.

This clone was seen more than once but under ten times. CDR3 residues: CASSLTQGVHEQYF. The CDR3 nucleotides read TGTGCCAGCAGCTTAACACAGGGAGTCCACGAGCAGTACTTC. The gene calls are TRBV7-9 and TRBJ2-7, with D maybe TRBD1 (6 bases). V was trimmed by 2 bases and J by 5 bases, leaving 13 bases between them. Per the germline V gene, CDR1 is SEHNR and CDR2 is FQNEAQ (reference sequence). The length of the CDR3 is 14 residues.

This chain connects TRBV7-9 to TRBJ2-4; TRBD1 matches at 7 bases. V dropped 3 bases and J dropped 4; count of bases not matched to a gene: 12. This CDR3 region has 17 residues. Per germline, CDR1 SEHNR and CDR2 FQNEAQ (reference sequence). The CDR3 DNA is TGTGCCAGCAGCTTCGAAGTGGTTCTGGACAGGAAAAACATTCAGTACTTC. Its protein product is CASSFEVVLDRKNIQYF.

This chain links TRBV6-1 with TRBJ1-1; perhaps TRBD1 as D (5 bases). In germline, CDR1 is MNHNS, CDR2 SASEGT. V was cut by 8 bases and J by 1 base, with 14 bases left in between. The CDR3 is made up of 14 amino acids. Written as DNA, the CDR3 is TGTGCCAGCGGCACAGGTAATGAGAACACTGAAGCTTTCTTT. It encodes CASGTGNENTEAFF.

This chain joins TRBV5-1 and TRBJ1-1; D may be TRBD1 (5 bases). The CDR3 contains 15 residues. Trimming shortened V by 4 bases and J by 1 base, and 14 bases separated the two germline ends. Germline CDR1 SGHRS, CDR2 YFSETQ. Here the CDR3 reads CASSPRQTTNTEAFF. The CDR3 region has the DNA TGCGCCAGCAGCCCAAGACAGACCACGAACACTGAAGCTTTCTTT.

This clone was detected ten times or more. V and J are TRBV5-5 and TRBJ2-2; D is possibly TRBD1 (6 bases). Germline values: CDR1 SGHKS, CDR2 YYEKEE (reference sequence). V was cut by 4 bases and J by 0 bases, with 13 bases left in between. The CDR3 is 16 amino acids. DNA of the CDR3: TGTGCCAGCAGCCAAGGACAGCTCTCGAACACCGGGGAGCTGTTTTTT. Its translation: CASSQGQLSNTGELFF.

Worth noting for this clone: Other DNA sequences within the sample encode an identical CDR3. This chain links TRBV18 with TRBJ2-3; maybe TRBD2 (6 bases). This CDR3 contains 13 residues. V lost 3 bases and J 4 bases, leaving 8 bases between the germline ends. Germline CDR1 and CDR2: KGHSH and LQKENI. The CDR3 DNA sequence: TGTGCCAGCTCACCGGGGGGTGCAGATACGCAGTATTTT. Translating it yields CASSPGGADTQYF. Using reference TRBV18 and TRBJ2-3 for the parts outside the CDR3, the full variable domain is NAGVMQNPRHLVRRRGQEARLRCSPMKGHSHVYWYRQLPEEGLKFMVYLQKENIIDESGMPKERFSAEFPKEGPSILRIQQVVRGDSAAYFCASSPGGADTQYFGPGTRLTVL.

This clone was recorded once. The chain combines TRBV29-1 with TRBJ2-1, with 10 nucleotides matching TRBD1. CDR3 length: 16 residues. V gave up 3 bases and J gave up 4 bases; unmatched junction bases: 9. Germline CDR1 reads SQVTM; CDR2 reads ANQGSEA. The CDR3: CSVDDRGHFLYNEQFF. DNA for the CDR3: TGCAGCGTTGATGACAGGGGGCATTTTTTGTACAATGAGCAGTTCTTC.

The gene calls are TRBV5-1 and TRBJ1-6; TRBD1 might be the D (6 bases). Trimming cost V 0 bases and J 6 bases, with 13 bases left between them. The V gene's germline CDR1 is SGHRS and CDR2 YFSETQ. The CDR3 covers 16 residues. The DNA for the CDR3 is TGCGCCAGCAGCTTGGCCACAGGGCGTTCTAATTCACCCCTCCACTTT. It translates to CASSLATGRSNSPLHF. Full variable domain (missing parts from reference TRBV5-1 and TRBJ1-6): KAGVTQTPRYLIKTRGQQVTLSCSPISGHRSVSWYQQTPGQGLQFLFEYFSETQRNKGNFPGRFSGRQFSNSRSEMNVSTLELGDSALYLCASSLATGRSNSPLHFGNGTRLTVT.

This sequence joins TRBV28 and TRBJ2-1; D tentatively fits TRBD1 or TRBD2 (5 bases each). Trimming took 5 bases from V and 8 from J, leaving 16 bases between them. The CDR3 loop spans 14 amino acids. CDR1 and CDR2 (germline): MDHEN, SYDVKM. CDR3 sequence reads: CASSTGGRVHEQFF. The CDR3 DNA follows: TGTGCCAGCAGTACTGGGGGTAGGGTCCATGAGCAGTTCTTC.

The rearrangement uses TRBV5-1 and TRBJ1-6; D gene uncertain. The CDR3 has 17 amino acids. Looked up from germline, CDR1 is SGHRS and CDR2 is YFSETQ. Trimming left V 0 bases short and J 0 bases short, with 10 bases between. The CDR3, as DNA: TGCGCCAGCAGCTTGGGACTGGCGAGCTCCTATAATTCACCCCTCCACTTT. Its protein is CASSLGLASSYNSPLHF.

This clone was seen only a few times. The genes are TRBV7-6 and TRBJ2-2; D gene ambiguous. Germline values: CDR1 SGHVS, CDR2 FNYEAQ. V was trimmed by 5 bases and J by 0 bases, leaving 10 bases between them. The CDR3 consists of 15 residues. CDR3 DNA sequence: TGTGCCAGCAGCCCAAGACGGCCGAACACCGGGGAGCTGTTTTTT. This translates into CASSPRRPNTGELFF.

The chain carries TRBV2 and TRBJ1-2, with TRBD1 matching over 8 bases. Per the germline V gene, CDR1 is SNHLY and CDR2 is FYNNEI. This CDR3 has 12 residues. V shed 6 bases and J 4 bases; nucleotides not matched to a gene: 1. CDR3 nucleotide sequence: TGTGCCAGCAGAGGACAGGGCTATGGCTACACCTTC. Translation gives CASRGQGYGYTF.

As DNA, the CDR3 is TGTGCCAGCAGCTTGGAGGGACAGGGTGGTGAAAAACTGTTTTTT. It yields the protein CASSLEGQGGEKLFF. The rearrangement uses TRBV7-9 and TRBJ1-4, with TRBD1 identical over 9 bases. The CDR3 consists of 15 residues. CDR1 is SEHNR and CDR2 is FQNEAQ in the germline V gene (reference sequence). V shed 3 bases and J 7 bases; nucleotides not matched to a gene: 6.

V gene TRBV5-4 combines with J gene TRBJ1-1; D is undetermined. CDR1 is SGHNT, CDR2 YYREEE, per germline (reference sequence). The V gene lost 4 bases and the J gene lost 2 bases, with 12 bases spanning the gap. The CDR3 runs 14 residues. The CDR3 nucleotides are TGTGCCAGCAGCGACACGGCGGGCAACACTGAAGCTTTCTTT. As protein: CASSDTAGNTEAFF.

The gene calls are TRBV5-1 and TRBJ1-2; 9 positions match TRBD1. The CDR3 is made up of 13 amino acids. V lost 4 bases and J lost 6; bases outside the gene matches: 4. Per germline, CDR1 SGHRS and CDR2 YFSETQ. The CDR3 spells CASSLDRGDGYTF. The CDR3 DNA is TGCGCCAGCAGCCTGGACAGGGGTGATGGCTACACCTTC. The whole variable domain, filled in from reference TRBV5-1 and TRBJ1-2, reads KAGVTQTPRYLIKTRGQQVTLSCSPISGHRSVSWYQQTPGQGLQFLFEYFSETQRNKGNFPGRFSGRQFSNSRSEMNVSTLELGDSALYLCASSLDRGDGYTFGSGTRLTVV.

In this sample, this clone turned up a few times. The V and J genes are TRBV9 and TRBJ1-4; 7 positions agree with TRBD1. The germline gives CDR1 SGDLS, CDR2 YYNGEE. CDR3 size: 14 residues. V lost 2 bases to trimming and J lost 8 bases; unmatched junction nucleotides: 6. CDR3 residues: CASSVDRREEKLFF. In DNA, the CDR3 is TGTGCCAGCAGCGTGGACAGGAGGGAAGAAAAACTGTTTTTT.

The chain uses TRBV19 and TRBJ1-1; 7 positions match TRBD1. Looked up from germline, CDR1 is LNHDA and CDR2 is SQIVND (reference sequence). The CDR3 sequence is 13 residues long. The trim removed 6 bases at V and 5 bases at J, leaving 6 bases unmatched. The DNA of the CDR3 is TGTGCCAGTAGCGAGGGGGCCCGGACTGAAGCTTTCTTT. Residues: CASSEGARTEAFF.

The chain joins TRBV9 to TRBJ2-3; D uncertain. This CDR3 has 14 amino acids. V was pared by 0 bases and J by 6 bases, with 11 bases between. Germline V gives CDR1 SGDLS, CDR2 YYNGEE. The CDR3 is CASSVDSRLDTQYF. The CDR3 nucleotides read TGTGCCAGCAGCGTAGACTCGCGACTGGATACGCAGTATTTT.

The chain joins TRBV5-4 to TRBJ2-2, with D unresolved. The CDR3 spans 15 residues. CDR1 is SGHNT, CDR2 YYREEE, per germline (reference sequence). Trimming took off 5 bases at V and 2 bases at J, with 13 bases between the two ends. The CDR3 loop is CASRGTELNTGELFF. In DNA form, the CDR3 reads TGTGCCAGCAGGGGTACAGAGCTTAACACCGGGGAGCTGTTTTTT.

The chain has TRBV9 and TRBJ1-3; D not resolved. In germline, CDR1 is SGDLS, CDR2 YYNGEE. The CDR3 is made up of 14 amino acids. Trimming took off 2 bases at V and 4 bases at J, with 10 bases between the two ends. CDR3 sequence: CASSVETMGNTIYF. CDR3 nucleotides: TGTGCCAGCAGCGTGGAAACTATGGGAAACACCATATATTTT. Variable domain in full (rest from reference TRBV9 and TRBJ1-3): DSGVTQTPKHLITATGQRVTLRCSPRSGDLSVYWYQQSLDQGLQFLIQYYNGEERAKGNILERFSAQQFPDLHSELNLSSLELGDSALYFCASSVETMGNTIYFGEGSWLTVV.

CDR3 protein: CAWNPKWEGKNTEAFF. The CDR3 nucleotides read TGTGCCTGGAACCCGAAATGGGAAGGGAAGAACACTGAAGCTTTCTTT. The V gene is TRBV30, the J gene TRBJ1-1, with D unresolved. The CDR3 sequence is 16 residues long. Trimming removed 4 bases from V and 1 base from J, with 19 bases in between. Germline assignment: CDR1 GTSNPN and CDR2 SVGIG (reference sequence).

This chain uses TRBV5-5 with TRBJ1-1, with D unresolved. Per germline, CDR1 SGHKS and CDR2 YYEKEE (reference sequence). The CDR3 sequence is 14 residues long. Deletions cut 4 bases from V and 4 bases from J, with 14 bases between. CDR3 in DNA: TGTGCCAGCAGCCTGGACTGGGTTTCCACTGAAGCTTTCTTT. This sequence encodes CASSLDWVSTEAFF.

Remarks on this clone: The same CDR3 is also encoded by other DNA sequences in this sample. The chain carries TRBV5-1 and TRBJ2-3, with 8 positions matching TRBD1. This CDR3 has 14 amino acids. Germline-derived CDR1 and CDR2 are SGHRS and YFSETQ. Trimming at V came to 2 bases and at J to 4 bases, leaving 3 bases not matched to a gene. CDR3 DNA: TGCGCCAGCAGCTTTGGACAGGGAGCAGATACGCAGTATTTT. The encoded protein is CASSFGQGADTQYF.

This clone was seen a few times. In the same sample, other DNA sequences code for this CDR3. The rearrangement links TRBV29-1 to TRBJ1-1; D is unresolved. Germline assignment: CDR1 SQVTM and CDR2 ANQGSEA. This CDR3 spans 13 amino acids. V was pared by 1 base and J by 1 base, with 7 bases between. The CDR3: CSVEGHANTEAFF. Here the CDR3 DNA reads TGCAGCGTTGAAGGACACGCGAACACTGAAGCTTTCTTT.

The V and J genes are TRBV28 and TRBJ2-7; 7 nucleotides align to TRBD1. Trimming at V came to 6 bases and at J to 5 bases, leaving 10 bases not matched to a gene. CDR3 size: 14 residues. The germline V gene has CDR1 MDHEN and CDR2 SYDVKM. The CDR3 bases are TGTGCCAGCAGGGAACCGGGACAGTTACACGAGCAGTACTTC. It is translated as CASREPGQLHEQYF.